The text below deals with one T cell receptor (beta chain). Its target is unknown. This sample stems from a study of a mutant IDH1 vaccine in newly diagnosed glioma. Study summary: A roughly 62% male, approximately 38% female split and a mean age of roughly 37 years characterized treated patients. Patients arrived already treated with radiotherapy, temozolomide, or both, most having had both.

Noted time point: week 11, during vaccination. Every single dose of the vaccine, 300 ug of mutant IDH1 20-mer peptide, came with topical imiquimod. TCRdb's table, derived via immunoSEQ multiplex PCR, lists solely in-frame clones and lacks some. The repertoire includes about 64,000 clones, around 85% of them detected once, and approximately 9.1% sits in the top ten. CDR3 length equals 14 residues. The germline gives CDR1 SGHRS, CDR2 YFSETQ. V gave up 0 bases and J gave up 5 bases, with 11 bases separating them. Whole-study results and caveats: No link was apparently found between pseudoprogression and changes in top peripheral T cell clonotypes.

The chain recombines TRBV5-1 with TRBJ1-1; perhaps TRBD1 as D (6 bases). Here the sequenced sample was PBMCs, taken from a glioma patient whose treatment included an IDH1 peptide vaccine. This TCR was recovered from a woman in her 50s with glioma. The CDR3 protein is CASSLEGGRTEAFF. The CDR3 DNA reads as TGCGCCAGCAGCTTGGAAGGGGGAAGAACTGAAGCTTTCTTT.